A selection of T cell receptor beta chains follows, all from one sample in a study of T-cell memory formation after mild COVID-19. Each CDR3 protein gets one entry after TCRdb re-called the 5' RACE reads with MiXCR. The top ten hold around 9.5% of the sample, which has 400,000 to 500,000 distinct CDR3 sequences, more than 20% seen once. Sample: PBMCs or a T cell subset sorted from them (not recorded which). Receptors originate from an adult woman who had mild COVID-19 (a few samples of this study predate the infection). Cell type and time point are not known. Both conserved end residues are trimmed from each CDR3. Expanded clones get a size class; other rows say once, few or many, or leave the size out.

j_call v_call clone_size cdr3_aa
TRBJ1-2 TRBV6-5 . ASSSRTGGNYGYT
TRBJ2-3 TRBV12-3/TRBV12-4 . ASSWRGAQDTQY
TRBJ2-3 TRBV12-3/TRBV12-4 few ASSLQGSRDTQY
TRBJ2-1 TRBV12-3/TRBV12-4 few ASSRSGAVHEQF
TRBJ1-2 TRBV3-1 . ASSQSPSSGYT
TRBJ2-1 TRBV23-1 . ASSQSQLAGVTEQF
TRBJ2-1 TRBV3-1 . ASSQENGGAYNEQF
TRBJ2-3 TRBV12-3/TRBV12-4 . ASSTPLGVGSTDTQY
TRBJ2-7 TRBV2 few ASSGLDRVYVEQY
TRBJ1-1 TRBV7-8 . ASSPSWGAPTEAF
TRBJ1-5 TRBV2 few ASSVQGRLGNQPQH
TRBJ2-3 TRBV9 . ASSVSVRGGWTDTQY
TRBJ2-2 TRBV29-1 . SAGTGGYTGELF
TRBJ1-1 TRBV7-3 . ASRNLRRTEAF
TRBJ2-7 TRBV27 . ASSPGTRNEQY
TRBJ1-3 TRBV14 . ASSQRSLDSGNTIY
TRBJ1-5 TRBV25-1 . ASQTGHQPQH
TRBJ1-2 TRBV3-1 . ASSQPGQGYDYGYT
TRBJ1-3 TRBV27 few ASRFHSGNTIY
TRBJ2-5 TRBV9 . ASSLDTGRLETQY
TRBJ1-1 TRBV25-1 . ASSVLRDSEAF
TRBJ2-7 TRBV6-5 few ASSSTSGAAYEQY
TRBJ2-5 TRBV4-1 . ASSQVNFGGETQY
TRBJ2-7 TRBV5-5 . ASSFASLAGGTYEQY
TRBJ2-6 TRBV9 . ASSIGQGKSGANVLT
TRBJ2-1 TRBV5-1 . ASSAWDRGSGNEQF
TRBJ1-4 TRBV7-2 . ASSLVNTGHTDGKLF
TRBJ2-1 TRBV7-2 . ASSLLRQEQF
TRBJ2-7 TRBV30 . AWSVPGPEQY
TRBJ1-2 TRBV20-1 . SARGTGTLNYGYT
TRBJ2-3 TRBV11-2 . ASSRDTSVDTQY
TRBJ2-1 TRBV24-1 . ATSDLASGIRDEQF
TRBJ1-1 TRBV19 . ASTRRLRTEAF